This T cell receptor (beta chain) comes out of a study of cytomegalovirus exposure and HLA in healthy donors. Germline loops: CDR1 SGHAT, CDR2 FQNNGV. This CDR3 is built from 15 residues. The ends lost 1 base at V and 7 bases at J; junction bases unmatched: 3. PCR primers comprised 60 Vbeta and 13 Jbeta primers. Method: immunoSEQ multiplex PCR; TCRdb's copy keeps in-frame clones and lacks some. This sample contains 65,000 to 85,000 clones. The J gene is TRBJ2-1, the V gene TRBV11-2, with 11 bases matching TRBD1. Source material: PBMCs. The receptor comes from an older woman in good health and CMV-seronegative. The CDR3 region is CASSLGTGGGNEQFF. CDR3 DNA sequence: TGTGCCAGCAGCTTAGGGACAGGGGGCGGGAATGAGCAGTTCTTC.